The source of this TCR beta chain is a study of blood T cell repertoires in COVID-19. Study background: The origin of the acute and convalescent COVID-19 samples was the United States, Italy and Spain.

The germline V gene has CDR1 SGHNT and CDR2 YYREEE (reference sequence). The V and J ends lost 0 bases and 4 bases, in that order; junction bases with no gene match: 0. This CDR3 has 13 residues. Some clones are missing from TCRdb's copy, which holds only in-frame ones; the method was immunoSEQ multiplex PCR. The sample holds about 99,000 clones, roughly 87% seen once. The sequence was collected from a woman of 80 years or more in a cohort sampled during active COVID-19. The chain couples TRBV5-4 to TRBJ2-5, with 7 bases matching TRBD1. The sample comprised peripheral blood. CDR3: CASSLGQGETQYF. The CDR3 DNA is TGTGCCAGCAGCTTGGGACAGGGAGAGACCCAGTACTTC.